What follows are 30 T cell receptor beta chains derived from one specimen sequenced in a study of blood T cell repertoires in COVID-19 (dated by TCRdb to the early 2020s). Library prep was done by the immunoSEQ multiplex PCR assay. Drawn from immuneACCESS, this table holds only the in-frame rearrangements with V and J called that TCRdb kept. Clones are partly lost; checked studies trace under half to an unresolved V gene and leave the rest unexplained. The sample table contains about 250,000 clones; only one count was recorded for about 90% of them. The ten largest make up around 6% of the sample. Sequencing was performed on PBMCs or T cells enriched from blood (not recorded which). Every receptor here comes from a woman between 25 and 40 years old with acute COVID-19.

The CDR3 region has the DNA TGTGCCAGCAGCTTTCTACCAGGGTTGAGCTACGAGCAGTACTTC. It translates to CASSFLPGLSYEQYF. The chain recombines TRBV11-2 with TRBJ2-7; D is perhaps TRBD1 (5 bases). V lost 3 bases to trimming and J lost 3 bases, with 15 bases between them. The CDR3 spans 15 residues. The germline V gene encodes CDR1 SGHAT and CDR2 FQNNGV.

V and J are TRBV11-2 and TRBJ1-3; no definite D call. CDR3 length equals 14 residues. V was clipped by 4 bases and J by 4 bases, with 11 bases between them. CDR1 is SGHAT, CDR2 FQNNGV, per germline. CDR3 sequence (DNA): TGTGCCAGCAGCTCCCGGACTCTGGGAAACACCATATATTTT. Translation gives CASSSRTLGNTIYF.

This clone has only one observation. V usage is TRBV5-6 and J usage is TRBJ1-6; 7 bases fit TRBD1. The CDR3 extends over 14 amino acids. Germline CDR1 is SGHDT and CDR2 is YYEEEE. J lost 7 bases, V lost 3 bases, and 4 bases had no gene match. The CDR3 region has the DNA TGTGCCAGCAGCTCGGGACAGCACAATTCACCCCTCCACTTT. Protein product: CASSSGQHNSPLHF.

This clone was counted ten times or more. V is TRBV27 and J is TRBJ2-3; TRBD2 agrees at 7 bases. The germline CDR1 and CDR2 sequences are MNHEY and SMNVEV (reference sequence). This CDR3 has 15 amino acids. The trim removed 5 bases at V and 2 bases at J, leaving 7 bases unmatched. Here the CDR3 DNA reads TGTGCCAGCAGTAGGGCGGGAGTTTACACAGATACGCAGTATTTT. Protein product: CASSRAGVYTDTQYF.

The V call is TRBV11-2, the J call TRBJ1-4, with D possibly matching TRBD1 (5 bases). Trimming cost V 0 bases and J 8 bases, with 13 bases left between them. This CDR3 is built from 15 residues. The germline CDR1 and CDR2 sequences are SGHAT and FQNNGV. This chain's CDR3 is CASSLELRVGEKLFF. The CDR3 nucleotides are TGTGCCAGCAGCTTAGAGCTCAGGGTGGGCGAAAAACTGTTTTTT.

Only a few counts were recorded for this clone. The gene calls are TRBV18 and TRBJ1-2; tentative D call: TRBD1 (6 bases). CDR1 KGHSH and CDR2 LQKENI come from the germline V gene. CDR3 length: 15 residues. Trimming took off 4 bases at V and 0 bases at J, with 12 bases between the two ends. The CDR3 reads CASSLRTEANYGYTF. As DNA, the CDR3 is TGTGCCAGCTCACTTCGGACAGAAGCTAACTATGGCTACACCTTC.

This rearrangement joins TRBV6-4 to TRBJ2-2; TRBD1 is a possible D gene (5 bases). V was cut by 3 bases and J by 7 bases, with 15 bases left in between. There are 15 residues in the CDR3. Germline CDR1 is MRHNA and CDR2 is SNTAGT. Here the CDR3 DNA reads TGTGCCAGCAGTGAAGGAACAGGCGGAAACGGGGAGCTGTTTTTT. Translating gives CASSEGTGGNGELFF.

V is TRBV6-5 and J is TRBJ2-3; TRBD1 might be the D (5 bases). V dropped 6 bases and J dropped 2 bases, with 15 bases sitting between them. From germline, CDR1 is MNHEY and CDR2 SVGAGI. The length of the CDR3 is 15 residues. CDR3 in amino acids: CASRLRVGITDTQYF. CDR3 coding DNA: TGTGCCAGCAGGCTCAGGGTGGGCATCACAGATACGCAGTATTTT.

The chain carries TRBV2 and TRBJ1-2; 7 bases are a match to TRBD1. This CDR3 is built from 13 residues. V lost 1 base to trimming and J lost 6 bases; unmatched junction nucleotides: 2. CDR1 SNHLY and CDR2 FYNNEI come from the germline V gene. CDR3 sequence (DNA): TGTGCCAGCAGTGAAGTCAGGGGGGATGGCTACACCTTC. Encoded protein: CASSEVRGDGYTF.

The V gene is TRBV28, the J gene TRBJ1-3, with D possibly being TRBD1 (5 bases). V was shortened by 3 bases and J by 0 bases, with 12 bases between the two germline ends. Germline CDR1 is MDHEN and CDR2 is SYDVKM. The CDR3 covers 16 residues. The CDR3 sequence is CASSFQGPLSGNTIYF. CDR3 nucleotides: TGTGCCAGCAGTTTTCAGGGCCCCCTCTCTGGAAACACCATATATTTT.

CDR3 in DNA: TGTGCCAGTATGGACAGGTCCATCCAGGGGCCCCAGCATTTT. Translating gives CASMDRSIQGPQHF. The V call is TRBV19, the J call TRBJ1-5, with 7 nucleotides matching TRBD1. The V segment lost 7 bases and the J segment 9 bases; nucleotides outside the gene matches: 12. Germline CDR1 is LNHDA and CDR2 is SQIVND (reference sequence). CDR3 length: 14 residues. The whole variable domain, filled in from reference TRBV19 and TRBJ1-5, reads DGGITQSPKYLFRKEGQNVTLSCEQNLNHDAMYWYRQDPGQGLRLIYYSQIVNDFQKGDIAEGYSVSREKKESFPLTVTSAQKNPTAFYLCASMDRSIQGPQHFGDGTRLSIL.

The chain joins TRBV11-3 to TRBJ2-5, with D unresolved. Looked up from germline, CDR1 is SGHNT and CDR2 is YENEEA. Trimming shortened V by 2 bases and J by 4 bases, and 8 bases separated the two germline ends. CDR3 length equals 13 residues. The CDR3 DNA is TGTGCCAGCAGCTTATTCCAAGCAGAGACCCAGTACTTC. This codes for CASSLFQAETQYF.

The rearrangement joins TRBV9 to TRBJ2-3; D not resolved. The germline V gene has CDR1 SGDLS and CDR2 YYNGEE. V shed 0 bases and J shed 4 bases, with 9 bases lying between them. The CDR3 is 14 amino acids. The CDR3 region is CASSVAIRADTQYF. The CDR3 region has the DNA TGTGCCAGCAGCGTAGCCATCCGGGCAGATACGCAGTATTTT.

The V call is TRBV7-9, the J call TRBJ2-7; D is unclear. Per germline, CDR1 SEHNR and CDR2 FQNEAQ (reference sequence). The ends were cut back, 5 bases at V and 3 bases at J, with 5 bases in the middle. The CDR3 consists of 11 residues. Here the CDR3 DNA reads TGTGCCAGCAGCCGCGGCTACGAGCAGTACTTC. Translated: CASSRGYEQYF.

The J gene is TRBJ1-2, the V gene TRBV5-4; D might be TRBD1 (6 bases). Per germline, CDR1 SGHNT and CDR2 YYREEE (reference sequence). The ends were cut back, 4 bases at V and 2 bases at J, with 15 bases in the middle. This CDR3 is 15 amino acids long. The CDR3 DNA is TGTGCCAGCAGCCCGGGGGGGGCCCAGAACTATGGCTACACCTTC. Protein product: CASSPGGAQNYGYTF. Using reference TRBV5-4 and TRBJ1-2 for the parts outside the CDR3, the full variable domain is ETGVTQSPTHLIKTRGQQVTLRCSSQSGHNTVSWYQQALGQGPQFIFQYYREEENGRGNFPPRFSGLQFPNYSSELNVNALELDDSALYLCASSPGGAQNYGYTFGSGTRLTVV.

V gene TRBV10-3 combines with J gene TRBJ2-2, with 9 bases that match TRBD2. Germline loops: CDR1 ENHRY, CDR2 SYGVKD. The CDR3 consists of 19 residues. The V segment lost 3 bases and the J segment 5 bases; nucleotides outside the gene matches: 16. The CDR3 reads CAISDGTSKSSVRTGELFF. CDR3 bases: TGTGCCATCAGTGACGGGACTAGCAAGTCTTCTGTGAGGACCGGGGAGCTGTTTTTT.

This rearrangement joins TRBV28 to TRBJ2-7; D remains ambiguous. Germline lookup yields CDR1 MDHEN and CDR2 SYDVKM. The length of the CDR3 is 15 residues. V lost 5 bases and J 0 bases, leaving 14 bases between the germline ends. CDR3 coding DNA: TGTGCCAGCAGTACCCCCCCCGGGTACTCCTACGAGCAGTACTTC. It encodes CASSTPPGYSYEQYF.

The chain combines TRBV7-3 with TRBJ2-1; D remains ambiguous. Trimming took 4 bases from V and 8 from J, leaving 12 bases between them. Germline V lookup: CDR1 SGHTA, CDR2 FQGTGA. This CDR3 is 13 amino acids long. Here the CDR3 reads CASSSSWQDEQFF. The CDR3 DNA follows: TGTGCCAGCAGCTCCAGTTGGCAGGATGAGCAGTTCTTC.

The V and J genes are TRBV11-2 and TRBJ1-1; D gene unclear. Looked up from germline, CDR1 is SGHAT and CDR2 is FQNNGV. This CDR3 region has 13 residues. V shed 6 bases and J shed 7 bases, with 15 bases lying between them. Here the CDR3 reads CASSPAEKIEAFF. The CDR3 DNA reads as TGTGCCAGCAGTCCCGCGGAGAAGATTGAAGCTTTCTTT.

The rearrangement uses TRBV5-5 and TRBJ2-7; D is possibly TRBD1 (6 bases). The length of the CDR3 is 15 residues. CDR1 and CDR2 (germline): SGHKS, YYEKEE (reference sequence). The V end was cut by 3 bases, the J end by 5 bases, with 18 bases between. The CDR3 coding sequence is TGTGCCAGCAGCTCCACCGACAGGAATGAACACGAGCAGTACTTC. This gives the protein CASSSTDRNEHEQYF.

V and J are TRBV7-5 and TRBJ1-5; the table's D call TRBD1 went unverified against the DNA. TRBV7-5 is reported as a pseudogene. The CDR3 runs to 18 residues. DNA for the CDR3: TGTGCCAGAAGCCTAGGGGATACAGGGACAGGGAGTTATCAGCCCCAGCATTTT. Encoded protein: CARSLGDTGTGSYQPQHF.

The V gene is TRBV11-2, the J gene TRBJ2-7; the match to TRBD1 covers 7 bases. Per the germline V gene, CDR1 is SGHAT and CDR2 is FQNNGV. The CDR3 contains 15 residues. V shed 5 bases and J 0 bases; nucleotides not matched to a gene: 7. The CDR3 loop reads CASSHPGTASYEQYF. The CDR3 region has the DNA TGTGCCAGCAGCCATCCCGGGACAGCCTCCTACGAGCAGTACTTC.

The chain carries TRBV7-9 and TRBJ1-6; unclear D gene. The ends were cut back, 2 bases at V and 6 bases at J, with 11 bases in the middle. In germline, CDR1 is SEHNR, CDR2 FQNEAQ (reference sequence). The length of the CDR3 is 15 residues. The CDR3 DNA is TGTGCCAGCAGCTTAACGCCCGAGAGTAATTCACCCCTCCACTTT. Its translation is CASSLTPESNSPLHF.

A remark on this clone: Relative to the germline gene, one junction end is altered; a read error may explain this. This chain joins TRBV7-3 and TRBJ2-7, with 11 bases lining up with TRBD2. Germline V gives CDR1 SGHTA, CDR2 FQGTGA. There are 13 residues in the CDR3. The CDR3, as DNA: TGTGCCCTTGGGATGTGGAGACTAGCGGGGAGCCGATTC. This sequence encodes CALGMWRLAGSRF.

The genes are TRBV12-3 or TRBV12-4 and TRBJ1-5; D perhaps matches TRBD1 (6 bases). V was trimmed by 6 bases and J by 4 bases, leaving 10 bases between them. This CDR3 has 13 residues. The CDR3: CASSSQGNQPQHF. CDR3 in DNA: TGTGCCAGCAGCTCACAGGGAAATCAGCCCCAGCATTTT.

In DNA form, the CDR3 reads TGTGCCAGCAGCCATAGCGGGGCGAGCTCCTACAATGAGCAGTTCTTC. Translation gives CASSHSGASSYNEQFF. This chain links TRBV5-4 with TRBJ2-1; the match to TRBD2 covers 8 bases. The CDR3 runs 16 residues. The germline gives CDR1 SGHNT, CDR2 YYREEE (reference sequence). The V and J ends lost 4 bases and 0 bases, in that order; junction bases with no gene match: 6.

In this sample, this clone turned up once. The V call is TRBV4-1, the J call TRBJ1-5; D call uncertain. Germline-derived CDR1 and CDR2 are MGHRA and YSYEKL. Trimming removed 0 bases at V and 4 bases at J, with 7 bases between. The CDR3 has 14 residues. The CDR3 sequence is CASSQDPVNQPQHF. The CDR3 nucleotides read TGCGCCAGCAGCCAAGACCCGGTTAATCAGCCCCAGCATTTT.

This chain connects TRBV15 to TRBJ1-2; 8 bases are a match to TRBD1. This CDR3 has 13 amino acids. Germline CDR1 and CDR2: LNHNV and YYDKDF (reference sequence). The V and J ends lost 5 bases and 8 bases, in that order; junction bases with no gene match: 7. The CDR3 nucleotides read TGTGCCACCAGCGTGACAGGGGCCGCGGGCTACACCTTC. This translates into CATSVTGAAGYTF. Together with reference TRBV15 and TRBJ1-2, the CDR3 gives the full variable domain: DAMVIQNPRYQVTQFGKPVTLSCSQTLNHNVMYWYQQKSSQAPKLLFHYYDKDFNNEADTPDNFQSRRPNTSFCFLDIRSPGLGDTAMYLCATSVTGAAGYTFGSGTRLTVV.

The V call is TRBV30, the J call TRBJ2-6, with D maybe TRBD2 (6 bases). CDR3 length equals 16 residues. V was shortened by 3 bases and J by 1 base, with 13 bases between the two germline ends. The germline V gene has CDR1 GTSNPN and CDR2 SVGIG (reference sequence). CDR3 sequence reads: CAWSRPGVSGANVLTF. The CDR3 region has the DNA TGTGCCTGGAGCCGCCCGGGGGTATCTGGGGCCAACGTCCTGACTTTC.

This clone was found once. The chain recombines TRBV5-6 with TRBJ2-5, with D possibly matching TRBD2 (5 bases). Germline CDR1 SGHDT, CDR2 YYEEEE. The CDR3 extends over 15 amino acids. V shed 4 bases and J shed 2 bases, with 15 bases lying between them. CDR3 DNA sequence: TGTGCCAGCAGCCAACTGATTACGGGGCAAGAGACCCAGTACTTC. Translation gives CASSQLITGQETQYF.